Each of the 16 T cell receptor beta chains below was sequenced from the same sample in a study of T cells in Graves' hyperthyroidism and ophthalmopathy. Template material for amplifying TCR beta CDR3 regions consisted of RNA transcripts. The HTBI set primed first-round TCR CDR3 RT-PCR. Using its own MiXCR run on the multiplex PCR reads, TCRdb lists one record per CDR3 protein. Found here are 490,000 or so distinct CDR3 sequences, just under 20% of them singletons; the top ten hold roughly 47%. What was sequenced was blood. All receptors come from a man in his forties with Graves' ophthalmopathy.

CDR3 bases: TGTGCTAGTGGTTTGGCGAGCGGGGGGGCAGACGGGGAGCTGTTTTTT. Residues: CASGLASGGADGELFF. The chain couples TRBV12-5 to TRBJ2-2, with 10 positions matching TRBD2. V trimming: 1 base; J trimming: 7 bases; junction bases outside the gene matches: 6. The CDR3 sequence is 16 residues long. Germline lookup yields CDR1 LGHNT and CDR2 FRNRAP. The full variable domain, its missing parts supplied by reference TRBV12-5 and TRBJ2-2, is DARVTQTPRHKVTEMGQEVTMRCQPILGHNTVFWYRQTMMQGLELLAYFRNRAPLDDSGMPKDRFSAEMPDATLATLKIQPSEPRDSAVYFCASGLASGGADGELFFGEGSRLTVL.

There are a few counts of this clonotype. The chain is built from TRBV16 and TRBJ2-4, with 9 nucleotides matching TRBD2. This CDR3 region has 17 residues. V lost 0 bases and J lost 3; bases outside the gene matches: 6. The germline gives CDR1 KGHSY, CDR2 FQNENV. The chain's CDR3 is CASSQSGAGGSKNIQYF. As DNA, the CDR3 is TGTGCCAGCAGCCAATCAGGAGCGGGAGGTAGCAAAAACATTCAGTACTTC.

The J gene is TRBJ2-1, the V gene TRBV12-3 or TRBV12-4; perhaps TRBD2 as D (6 bases). The CDR3 has 14 residues. V was cut by 4 bases and J by 12 bases, with 19 bases left in between. CDR3 protein: CASSSPGTPRLQFF. In DNA, the CDR3 is TGTGCCAGCAGTTCCCCCGGGACTCCGCGTTTGCAGTTCTTC.

J is TRBJ1-5 and V is TRBV5-1; 9 nucleotides agree with TRBD1. Germline CDR1 is SGHRS and CDR2 is YFSETQ. J was trimmed by 4 bases and V by 2 bases; bases with no gene match: 4. This CDR3 comprises 15 residues. The CDR3 region has the DNA TGCGCCAGCAGCTTATTAGGACAGGGGAATCAGCCCCAGCATTTT. This translates into CASSLLGQGNQPQHF.

This chain links TRBV6-2 or TRBV6-3 with TRBJ2-2; D unresolved. The CDR3 is 13 residues long. CDR1 MNHEY and CDR2 SVGEGT come from the germline V gene. Trimming removed 1 base from V and 6 bases from J, with 6 bases in between. This CDR3 is CASSYLGPGELFF. The CDR3 bases are TGTGCCAGCAGTTACTTAGGACCCGGGGAGCTGTTTTTT.

This clonotype was counted only a few times. The rearrangement joins TRBV7-2 to TRBJ2-1, with 9 nucleotides matching TRBD2. The junction had 12 bases not matched to a gene; V was cut back by 11 bases and J by 4 bases. CDR1 is SGHTA and CDR2 is FQGNSA in the germline V gene. The CDR3 covers 15 residues. The CDR3 spells CASLLAGGRYNEQFF. The CDR3 DNA sequence: TGTGCCTCGCTGTTGGCGGGAGGGCGGTACAATGAGCAGTTCTTC.

Details on this clonotype: A much larger clone differs from this one at a single base, so this may be a read error. The V call is TRBV7-9, the J call TRBJ2-5, with 7 bases lining up with TRBD2. V gave up 5 bases and J gave up 4 bases; unmatched junction bases: 13. The germline CDR1 and CDR2 sequences are SEHNR and FQNEAQ (reference sequence). The CDR3 covers 16 residues. DNA for the CDR3: TGTGCCAGCAGCCCACCGGGACTACCGTTGAGAGAGACCCAGTACTTC. It is translated as CASSPPGLPLRETQYF.

The chain joins TRBV2 to TRBJ1-1, with D possibly matching TRBD1 (5 bases). In germline, CDR1 is SNHLY, CDR2 FYNNEI. The CDR3 is made up of 14 amino acids. V was clipped by 8 bases and J by 10 bases, with 23 bases between them. The CDR3 nucleotides read TGTGCCAGCTCGAATTTTGGGGGATCCGTTGCAGCTTTCTTT. Amino acids: CASSNFGGSVAAFF. The whole variable domain, filled in from reference TRBV2 and TRBJ1-1, reads EPEVTQTPSHQVTQMGQEVILRCVPISNHLYFYWYRQILGQKVEFLVSFYNNEISEKSEIFDDQFSVERPDGSNFTLKIRSTKLEDSAMYFCASSNFGGSVAAFFGQGTRLTVV.

The table lists this clonotype with a few counts. J is TRBJ2-2 and V is TRBV20-1; D may correspond to TRBD1 or TRBD2 (5 bases each). CDR3 size: 13 residues. Trimming took off 6 bases at V and 3 bases at J, with 11 bases between the two ends. The germline gives CDR1 DFQATT, CDR2 SNEGSKA (reference sequence). This chain's CDR3 is CSARDHYTGELFF. CDR3 bases: TGCAGTGCACGGGACCACTACACCGGGGAGCTGTTTTTT.

This clonotype was seen many times. The chain carries TRBV11-2 and TRBJ2-1; D is uncertain. Germline values: CDR1 SGHAT, CDR2 FQNNGV. V was pared by 5 bases and J by 0 bases, with 14 bases between. The CDR3 consists of 16 residues. The CDR3 nucleotides are TGTGCCAGCAGCGCCGGGCGGAGCAGCTCCTACAATGAGCAGTTCTTC. It translates to CASSAGRSSSYNEQFF.

The chain carries TRBV6-1 and TRBJ1-5; no firm D call. This CDR3 spans 15 amino acids. Germline CDR1 MNHNS, CDR2 SASEGT. V lost 2 bases and J lost 3, with 11 bases in between. Here the CDR3 DNA reads TGTGCCAGCAGTGAATACAGCGCTAACAATCAGCCCCAGCATTTT. Its translation is CASSEYSANNQPQHF.

This clonotype was counted many times. This chain uses TRBV6-1 with TRBJ1-1; no reliable D call. The CDR3 contains 13 residues. The germline V and J ends were trimmed by 2 bases and 9 bases, with 13 bases remaining between them. Germline lookup yields CDR1 MNHNS and CDR2 SASEGT. Written as DNA, the CDR3 is TGTGCCAGCAGTGAAAAGTGGCACAGCCAAGCTTTCTTT. It encodes CASSEKWHSQAFF.

The chain's CDR3 is CASSAGEDRLNTEAFF. CDR3 sequence (DNA): TGTGCCAGCAGCGCCGGGGAGGACAGGCTGAACACTGAAGCTTTCTTT. The chain recombines TRBV9 with TRBJ1-1, with 7 nucleotides matching TRBD1. The junction had 8 bases not matched to a gene; V was cut back by 3 bases and J by 0 bases. From germline, CDR1 is SGDLS and CDR2 YYNGEE. This CDR3 is built from 16 residues.

There are many counts of this clonotype. This chain connects TRBV18 to TRBJ1-1, with 8 nucleotides matching TRBD1. The CDR3 is 13 amino acids. Germline CDR1 reads KGHSH; CDR2 reads LQKENI. The trim removed 4 bases at V and 7 bases at J, leaving 5 bases unmatched. CDR3 loop: CASSLDRAGEAFF. CDR3 nucleotides: TGTGCCAGCTCACTGGACAGGGCTGGTGAAGCTTTCTTT.

This clonotype was seen only a few times. The rearrangement joins TRBV6-5 to TRBJ1-5, with D hard to call. With 2 bases removed from V and 2 bases from J, the gap between germline ends came to 7 bases. The length of the CDR3 is 14 residues. CDR1 is MNHEY, CDR2 SVGAGI, per germline. This CDR3 is CASSYVVGNQPQHF. CDR3 nucleotides: TGTGCCAGCAGTTACGTAGTGGGCAATCAGCCCCAGCATTTT.

The chain is built from TRBV5-1 and TRBJ2-1; 10 nucleotides line up with TRBD2. The V and J ends lost 0 bases and 6 bases, in that order; junction bases with no gene match: 6. The germline V gene has CDR1 SGHRS and CDR2 YFSETQ. This CDR3 has 16 amino acids. The DNA of the CDR3 is TGCGCCAGCAGCTTGGAATCGAGCGGGAGGGCCAATGAGCAGTTCTTC. It translates to CASSLESSGRANEQFF.